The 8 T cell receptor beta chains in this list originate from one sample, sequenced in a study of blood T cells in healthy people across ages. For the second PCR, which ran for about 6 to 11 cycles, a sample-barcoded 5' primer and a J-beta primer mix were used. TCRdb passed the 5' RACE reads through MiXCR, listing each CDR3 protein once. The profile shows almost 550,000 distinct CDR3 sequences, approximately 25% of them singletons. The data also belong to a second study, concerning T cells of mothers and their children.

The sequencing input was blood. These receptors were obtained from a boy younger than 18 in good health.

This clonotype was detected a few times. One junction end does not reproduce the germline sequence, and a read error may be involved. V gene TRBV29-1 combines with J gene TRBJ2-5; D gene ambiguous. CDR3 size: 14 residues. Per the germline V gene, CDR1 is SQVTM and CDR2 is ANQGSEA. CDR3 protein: CGVDGTRYQETQYF. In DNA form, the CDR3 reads TGCGGCGTTGACGGAACACGGTACCAAGAGACCCAGTACTTC.

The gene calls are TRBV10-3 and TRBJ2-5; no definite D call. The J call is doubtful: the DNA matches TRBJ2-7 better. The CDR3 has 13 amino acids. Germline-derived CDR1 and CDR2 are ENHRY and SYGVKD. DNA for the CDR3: TGTGCCATCAGTGAGTCCGACGGGTACGAGCAGTACTTC. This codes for CAISESDGYEQYF.

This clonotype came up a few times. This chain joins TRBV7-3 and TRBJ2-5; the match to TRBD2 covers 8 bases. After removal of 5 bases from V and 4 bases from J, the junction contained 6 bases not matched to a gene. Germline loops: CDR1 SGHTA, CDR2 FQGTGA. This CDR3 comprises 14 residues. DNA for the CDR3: TGTGCCAGCAGCCTTAGCGGGAACGGAGAGACCCAGTACTTC. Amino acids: CASSLSGNGETQYF.

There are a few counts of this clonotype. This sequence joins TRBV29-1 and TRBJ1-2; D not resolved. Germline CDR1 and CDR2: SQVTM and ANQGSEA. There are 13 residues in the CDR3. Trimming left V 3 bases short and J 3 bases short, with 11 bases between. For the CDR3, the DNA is TGCAGCGTTGAGATGGCAGGTGACTATGGCTACACCTTC. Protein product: CSVEMAGDYGYTF.

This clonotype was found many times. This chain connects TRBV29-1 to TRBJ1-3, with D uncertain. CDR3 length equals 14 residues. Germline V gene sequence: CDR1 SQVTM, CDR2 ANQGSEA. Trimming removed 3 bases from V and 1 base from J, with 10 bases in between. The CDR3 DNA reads TGCAGCGTTGATGGTCGGGGTTCTGGAAACACCATATATTTT. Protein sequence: CSVDGRGSGNTIYF.

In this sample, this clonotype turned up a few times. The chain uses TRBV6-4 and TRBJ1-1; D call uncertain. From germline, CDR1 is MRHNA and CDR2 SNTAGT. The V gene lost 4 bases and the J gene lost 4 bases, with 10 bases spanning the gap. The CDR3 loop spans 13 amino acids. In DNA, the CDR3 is TGTGCCAGCAGTGTGGAGGGCGGCACTGAAGCTTTCTTT. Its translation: CASSVEGGTEAFF.

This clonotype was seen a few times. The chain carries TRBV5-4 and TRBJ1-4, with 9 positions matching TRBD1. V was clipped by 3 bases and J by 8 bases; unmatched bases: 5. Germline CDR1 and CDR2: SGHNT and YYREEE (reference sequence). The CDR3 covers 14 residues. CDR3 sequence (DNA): TGTGCCAGCAGCTGGGACAGGGATCAGGAAAAACTGTTTTTT. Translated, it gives CASSWDRDQEKLFF.

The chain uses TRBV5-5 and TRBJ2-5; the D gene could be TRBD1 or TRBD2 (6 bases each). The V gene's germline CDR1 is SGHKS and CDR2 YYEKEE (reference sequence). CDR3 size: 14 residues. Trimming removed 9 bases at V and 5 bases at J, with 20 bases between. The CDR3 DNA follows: TGTGCCACTACGGTCGGGGGCCACGATGAGACCCAGTACTTC. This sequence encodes CATTVGGHDETQYF.